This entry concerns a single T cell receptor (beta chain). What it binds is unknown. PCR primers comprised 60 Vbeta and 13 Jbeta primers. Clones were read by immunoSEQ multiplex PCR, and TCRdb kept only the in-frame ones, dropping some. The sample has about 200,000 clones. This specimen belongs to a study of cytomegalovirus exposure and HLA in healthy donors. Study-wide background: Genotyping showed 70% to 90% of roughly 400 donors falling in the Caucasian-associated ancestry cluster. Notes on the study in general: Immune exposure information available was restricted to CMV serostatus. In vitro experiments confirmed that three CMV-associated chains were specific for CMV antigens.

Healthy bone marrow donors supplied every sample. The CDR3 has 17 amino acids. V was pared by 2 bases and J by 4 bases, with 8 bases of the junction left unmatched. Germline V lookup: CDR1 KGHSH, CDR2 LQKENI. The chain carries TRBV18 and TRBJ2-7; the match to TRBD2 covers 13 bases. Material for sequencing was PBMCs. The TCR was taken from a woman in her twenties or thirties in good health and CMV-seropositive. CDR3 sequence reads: CASSPGAGLAGIYEQYF. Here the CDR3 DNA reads TGTGCCAGCTCACCAGGAGCGGGACTAGCGGGAATTTACGAGCAGTACTTC.